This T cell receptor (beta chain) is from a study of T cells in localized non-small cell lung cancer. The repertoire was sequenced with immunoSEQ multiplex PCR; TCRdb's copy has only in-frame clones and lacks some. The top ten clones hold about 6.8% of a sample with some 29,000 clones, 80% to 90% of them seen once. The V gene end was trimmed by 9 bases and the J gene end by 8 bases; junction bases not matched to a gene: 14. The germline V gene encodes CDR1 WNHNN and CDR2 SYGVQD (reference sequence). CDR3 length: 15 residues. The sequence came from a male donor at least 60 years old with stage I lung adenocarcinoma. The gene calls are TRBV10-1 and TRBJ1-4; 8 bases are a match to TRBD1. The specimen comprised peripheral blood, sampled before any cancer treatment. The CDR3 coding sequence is TGCGCCAGATTACGACAGGGGTCGGTTATCGAAAAACTGTTTTTT. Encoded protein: CARLRQGSVIEKLFF.